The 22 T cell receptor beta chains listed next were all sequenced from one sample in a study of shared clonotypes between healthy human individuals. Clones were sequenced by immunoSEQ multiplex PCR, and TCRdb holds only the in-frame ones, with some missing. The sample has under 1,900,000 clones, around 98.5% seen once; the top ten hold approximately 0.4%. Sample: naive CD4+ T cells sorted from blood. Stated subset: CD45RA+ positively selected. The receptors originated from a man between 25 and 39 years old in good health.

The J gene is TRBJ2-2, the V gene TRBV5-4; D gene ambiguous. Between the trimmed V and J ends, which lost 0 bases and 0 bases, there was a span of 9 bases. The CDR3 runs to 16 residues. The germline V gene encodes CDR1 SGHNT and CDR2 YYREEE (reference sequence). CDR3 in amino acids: CASSLVVAANTGELFF. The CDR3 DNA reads TGTGCCAGCAGCTTGGTGGTAGCTGCGAACACCGGGGAGCTGTTTTTT. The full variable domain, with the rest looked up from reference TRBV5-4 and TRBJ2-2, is ETGVTQSPTHLIKTRGQQVTLRCSSQSGHNTVSWYQQALGQGPQFIFQYYREEENGRGNFPPRFSGLQFPNYSSELNVNALELDDSALYLCASSLVVAANTGELFFGEGSRLTVL.

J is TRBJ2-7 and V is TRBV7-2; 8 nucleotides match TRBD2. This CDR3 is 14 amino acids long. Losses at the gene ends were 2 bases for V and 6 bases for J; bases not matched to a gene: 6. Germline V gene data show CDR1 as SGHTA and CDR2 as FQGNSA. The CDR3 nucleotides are TGTGCCAGCAGCTTATTGGGACTAGTAAGCGAGCAGTACTTC. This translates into CASSLLGLVSEQYF.

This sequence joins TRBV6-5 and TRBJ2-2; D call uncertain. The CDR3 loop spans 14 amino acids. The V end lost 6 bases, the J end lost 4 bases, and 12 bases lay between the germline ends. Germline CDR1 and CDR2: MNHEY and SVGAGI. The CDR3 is CASSLGPGTGELFF. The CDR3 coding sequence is TGTGCCAGCAGCCTCGGGCCGGGCACCGGGGAGCTGTTTTTT.

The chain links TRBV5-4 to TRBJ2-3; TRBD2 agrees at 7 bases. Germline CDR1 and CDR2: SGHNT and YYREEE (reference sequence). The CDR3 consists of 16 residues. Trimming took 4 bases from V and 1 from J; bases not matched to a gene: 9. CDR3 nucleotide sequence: TGTGCCAGCAGCCTCAAAAGCGGGATGGGCACAGATACGCAGTATTTT. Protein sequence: CASSLKSGMGTDTQYF. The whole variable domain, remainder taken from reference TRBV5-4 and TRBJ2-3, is ETGVTQSPTHLIKTRGQQVTLRCSSQSGHNTVSWYQQALGQGPQFIFQYYREEENGRGNFPPRFSGLQFPNYSSELNVNALELDDSALYLCASSLKSGMGTDTQYFGPGTRLTVL.

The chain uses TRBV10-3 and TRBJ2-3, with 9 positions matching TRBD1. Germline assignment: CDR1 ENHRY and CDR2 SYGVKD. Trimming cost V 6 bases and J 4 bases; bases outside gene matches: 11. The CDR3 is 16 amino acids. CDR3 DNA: TGTGCCATCAGATCCACCGGGACAGGGTATGCAGATACGCAGTATTTT. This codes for CAIRSTGTGYADTQYF.

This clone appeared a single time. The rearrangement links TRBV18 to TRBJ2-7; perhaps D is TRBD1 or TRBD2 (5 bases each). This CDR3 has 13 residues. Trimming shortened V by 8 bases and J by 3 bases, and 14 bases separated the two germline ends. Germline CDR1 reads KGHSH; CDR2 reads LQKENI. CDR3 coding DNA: TGTGCCAGCCAAATCCGGGGCGGCTACGAGCAGTACTTC. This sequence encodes CASQIRGGYEQYF.

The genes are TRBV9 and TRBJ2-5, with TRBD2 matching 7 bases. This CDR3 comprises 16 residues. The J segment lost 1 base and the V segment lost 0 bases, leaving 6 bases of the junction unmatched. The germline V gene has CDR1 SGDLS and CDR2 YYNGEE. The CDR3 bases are TGTGCCAGCAGCGTAGTTGGTAGCGGGCCCCAAGAGACCCAGTACTTC. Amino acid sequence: CASSVVGSGPQETQYF.

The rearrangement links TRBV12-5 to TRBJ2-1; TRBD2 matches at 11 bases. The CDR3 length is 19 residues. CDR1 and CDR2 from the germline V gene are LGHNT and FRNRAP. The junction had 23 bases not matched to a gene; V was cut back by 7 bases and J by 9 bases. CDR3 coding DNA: TGTGCTAGTGCCTCCGGGGTCTTCGAAACTAGCGGGAGCGTTTCTGAGCAGTTCTTC. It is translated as CASASGVFETSGSVSEQFF.

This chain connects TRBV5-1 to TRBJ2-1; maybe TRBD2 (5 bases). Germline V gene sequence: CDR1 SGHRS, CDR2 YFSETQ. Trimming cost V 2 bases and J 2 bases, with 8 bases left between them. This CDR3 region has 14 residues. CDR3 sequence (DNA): TGCGCCAGCAGCTTAGCGGAAACCTACAATGAGCAGTTCTTC. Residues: CASSLAETYNEQFF.

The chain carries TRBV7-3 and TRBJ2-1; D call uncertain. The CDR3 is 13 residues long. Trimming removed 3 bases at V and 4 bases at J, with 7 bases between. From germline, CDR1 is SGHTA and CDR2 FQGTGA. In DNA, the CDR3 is TGTGCCAGCAGCTTGCTTCGATACAATGAGCAGTTCTTC. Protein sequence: CASSLLRYNEQFF.

The CDR3 region has the DNA TGCAGCGTTGTTTCGGGGACTAGCGGGAGTTCCTACGAGCAGTACTTC. Its translation: CSVVSGTSGSSYEQYF. The genes are TRBV29-1 and TRBJ2-7; TRBD2 matches 14 bases. The CDR3 consists of 16 residues. V lost 4 bases, J lost 1 base, and 6 bases stayed unmatched. Germline lookup yields CDR1 SQVTM and CDR2 ANQGSEA.

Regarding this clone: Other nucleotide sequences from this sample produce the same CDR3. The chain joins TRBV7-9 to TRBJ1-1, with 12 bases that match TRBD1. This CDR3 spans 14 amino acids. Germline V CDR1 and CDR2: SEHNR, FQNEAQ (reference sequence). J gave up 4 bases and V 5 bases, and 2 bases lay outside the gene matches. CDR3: CASSLGQGATEAFF. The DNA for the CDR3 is TGTGCCAGCAGCCTGGGACAGGGGGCCACTGAAGCTTTCTTT.

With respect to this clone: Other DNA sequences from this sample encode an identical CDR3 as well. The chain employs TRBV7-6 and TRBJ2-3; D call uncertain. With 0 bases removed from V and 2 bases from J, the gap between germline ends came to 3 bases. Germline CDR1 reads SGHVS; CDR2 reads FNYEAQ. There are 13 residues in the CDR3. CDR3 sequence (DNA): TGTGCCAGCAGCTTAGCCCTCACAGATACGCAGTATTTT. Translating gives CASSLALTDTQYF.

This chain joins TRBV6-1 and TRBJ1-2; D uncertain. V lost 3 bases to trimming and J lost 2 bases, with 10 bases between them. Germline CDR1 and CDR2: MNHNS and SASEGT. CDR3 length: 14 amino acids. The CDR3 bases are TGTGCCAGCAGTGACGTCGTTACGAACTATGGCTACACCTTC. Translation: CASSDVVTNYGYTF.

In DNA, the CDR3 is TGTGCCAGCAGTGACTTGGGGGCCTCCTACAATGAGCAGTTCTTC. Protein product: CASSDLGASYNEQFF. V usage is TRBV6-4 and J usage is TRBJ2-1; weak D call: TRBD1 (6 bases). Germline V gene lookup returns CDR1 MRHNA and CDR2 SNTAGT. CDR3 length: 15 amino acids. V shed 1 base and J shed 0 bases, with 7 bases lying between them.

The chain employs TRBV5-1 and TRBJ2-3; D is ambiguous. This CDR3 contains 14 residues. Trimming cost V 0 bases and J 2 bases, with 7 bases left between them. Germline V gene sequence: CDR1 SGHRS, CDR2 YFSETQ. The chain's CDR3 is CASSLVGPTDTQYF. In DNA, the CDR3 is TGCGCCAGCAGCTTGGTCGGGCCCACAGATACGCAGTATTTT. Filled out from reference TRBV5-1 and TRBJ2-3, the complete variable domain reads KAGVTQTPRYLIKTRGQQVTLSCSPISGHRSVSWYQQTPGQGLQFLFEYFSETQRNKGNFPGRFSGRQFSNSRSEMNVSTLELGDSALYLCASSLVGPTDTQYFGPGTRLTVL.

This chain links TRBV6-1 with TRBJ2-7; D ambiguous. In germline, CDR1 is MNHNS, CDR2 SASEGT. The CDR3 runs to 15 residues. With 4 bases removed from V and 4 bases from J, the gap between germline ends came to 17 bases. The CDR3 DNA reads TGTGCCAGCAGTGTGGGCCGTCCTTTTGAGTACGAGCAGTACTTC. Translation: CASSVGRPFEYEQYF.

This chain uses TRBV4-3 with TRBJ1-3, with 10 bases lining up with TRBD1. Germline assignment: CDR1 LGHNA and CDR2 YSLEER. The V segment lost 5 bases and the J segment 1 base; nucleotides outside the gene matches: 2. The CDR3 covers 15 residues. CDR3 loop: CASSGGQGSGNTIYF. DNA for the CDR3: TGCGCCAGCAGCGGGGGACAGGGGTCTGGAAACACCATATATTTT.

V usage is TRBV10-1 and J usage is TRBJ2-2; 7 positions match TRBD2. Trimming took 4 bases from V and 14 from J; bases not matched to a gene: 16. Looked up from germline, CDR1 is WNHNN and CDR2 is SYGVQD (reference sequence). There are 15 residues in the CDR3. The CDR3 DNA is TGCGCCAGCAGTGTCAATCGGGACTATACCTCAAGCCTGTTTTTT. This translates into CASSVNRDYTSSLFF.

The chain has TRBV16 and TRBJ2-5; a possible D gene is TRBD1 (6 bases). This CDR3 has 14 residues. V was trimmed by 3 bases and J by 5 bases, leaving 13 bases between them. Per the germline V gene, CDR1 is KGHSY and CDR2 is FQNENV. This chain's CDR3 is CASSHPQGRETQYF. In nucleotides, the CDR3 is TGTGCCAGCAGCCACCCACAGGGTCGGGAGACCCAGTACTTC.

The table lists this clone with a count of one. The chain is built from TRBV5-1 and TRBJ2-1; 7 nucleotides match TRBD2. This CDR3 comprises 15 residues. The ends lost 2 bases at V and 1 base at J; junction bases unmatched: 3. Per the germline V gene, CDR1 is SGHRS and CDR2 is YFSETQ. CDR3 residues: CASSFGLDSYNEQFF. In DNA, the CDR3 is TGCGCCAGCAGCTTTGGACTAGATTCCTACAATGAGCAGTTCTTC. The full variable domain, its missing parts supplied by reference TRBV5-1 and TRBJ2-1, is KAGVTQTPRYLIKTRGQQVTLSCSPISGHRSVSWYQQTPGQGLQFLFEYFSETQRNKGNFPGRFSGRQFSNSRSEMNVSTLELGDSALYLCASSFGLDSYNEQFFGPGTRLTVL.

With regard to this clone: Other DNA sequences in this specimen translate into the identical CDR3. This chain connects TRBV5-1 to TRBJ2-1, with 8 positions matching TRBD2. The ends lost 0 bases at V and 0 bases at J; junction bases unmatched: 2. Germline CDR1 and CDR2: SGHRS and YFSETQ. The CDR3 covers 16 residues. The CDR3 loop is CASSLVSGSSYNEQFF. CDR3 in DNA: TGCGCCAGCAGCTTGGTAAGCGGGAGCTCCTACAATGAGCAGTTCTTC.